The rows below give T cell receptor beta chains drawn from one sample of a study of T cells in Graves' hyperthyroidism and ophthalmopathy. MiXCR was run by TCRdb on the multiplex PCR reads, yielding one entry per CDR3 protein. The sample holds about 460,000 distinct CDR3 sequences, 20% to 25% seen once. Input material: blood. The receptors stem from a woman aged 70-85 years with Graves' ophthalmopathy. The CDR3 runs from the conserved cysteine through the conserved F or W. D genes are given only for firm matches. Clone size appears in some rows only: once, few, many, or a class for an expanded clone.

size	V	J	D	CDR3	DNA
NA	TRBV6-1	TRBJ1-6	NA	CAGSEAGDGWPPLHF	TGTGCCGGCAGTGAAGCGGGAGACGGTTGGCCACCCCTCCACTTT
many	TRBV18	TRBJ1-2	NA	CASSPEIYGYTF	TGTGCCAGCTCACCCGAGATCTATGGCTACACCTTC
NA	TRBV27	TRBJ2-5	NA	CASSPRVSRETQYF	TGTGCCAGCAGTCCACGGGTTTCTCGAGAGACCCAGTACTTC
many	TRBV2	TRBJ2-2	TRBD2	CASSLGLAPGELFF	TGTGCCAGCAGTCTCGGACTAGCGCCCGGGGAGCTGTTTTTT
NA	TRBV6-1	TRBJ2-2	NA	CASSEALRRPNTGELFF	TGTGCCAGCAGTGAAGCGCTTCGGAGGCCAAACACCGGGGAGCTGTTTTTT
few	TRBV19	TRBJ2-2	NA	CASLGEPGELFF	TGTGCCAGTCTGGGTGAGCCCGGGGAGCTGTTTTTT
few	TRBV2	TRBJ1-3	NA	CASSVRQYSGNTIYF	TGTGCCAGCAGCGTAAGACAGTACTCTGGAAACACCATATATTTT
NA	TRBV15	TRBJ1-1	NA	CATSMRGGTEAFF	TGTGCCACCAGCATGAGGGGGGGCACTGAAGCTTTCTTT
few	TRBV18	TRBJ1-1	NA	CASSPLGSEAFF	TGTGCCAGCTCACCTTTGGGATCTGAAGCTTTCTTT
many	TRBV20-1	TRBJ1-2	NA	CSAPARGDYGYTF	TGCAGTGCTCCTGCGCGTGGGGACTATGGCTACACCTTC
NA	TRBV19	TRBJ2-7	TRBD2	CASSINAGAYEQYF	TGTGCCAGTAGTATTAACGCGGGGGCCTACGAGCAGTACTTC
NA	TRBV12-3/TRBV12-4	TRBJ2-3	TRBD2	CASSDPGLEFPDTQYF	TGTGCCAGCAGTGATCCGGGACTAGAATTTCCAGATACGCAGTATTTT
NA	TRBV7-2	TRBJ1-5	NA	CASSLGGGAGQPQHF	TGTGCCAGCAGCTTAGGGGGAGGCGCAGGGCAGCCCCAGCATTTT
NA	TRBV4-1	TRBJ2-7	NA	CASSLSRDIEQYF	TGCGCCAGCAGCCTGTCCCGGGACATTGAGCAGTACTTC
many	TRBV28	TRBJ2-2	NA	CASSPPLSRVGTGELFF	TGTGCCAGCAGCCCCCCCCTATCTCGAGTCGGGACCGGGGAGCTGTTTTTT
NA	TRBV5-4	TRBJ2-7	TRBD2	CASSSPLTSGKYEQYF	TGTGCCAGCAGCTCCCCACTGACTAGCGGGAAATACGAGCAGTACTTC
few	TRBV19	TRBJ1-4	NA	CASSTPRGQREEKLFF	TGTGCCAGTAGTACGCCCCGAGGACAGAGGGAAGAAAAACTGTTTTTT